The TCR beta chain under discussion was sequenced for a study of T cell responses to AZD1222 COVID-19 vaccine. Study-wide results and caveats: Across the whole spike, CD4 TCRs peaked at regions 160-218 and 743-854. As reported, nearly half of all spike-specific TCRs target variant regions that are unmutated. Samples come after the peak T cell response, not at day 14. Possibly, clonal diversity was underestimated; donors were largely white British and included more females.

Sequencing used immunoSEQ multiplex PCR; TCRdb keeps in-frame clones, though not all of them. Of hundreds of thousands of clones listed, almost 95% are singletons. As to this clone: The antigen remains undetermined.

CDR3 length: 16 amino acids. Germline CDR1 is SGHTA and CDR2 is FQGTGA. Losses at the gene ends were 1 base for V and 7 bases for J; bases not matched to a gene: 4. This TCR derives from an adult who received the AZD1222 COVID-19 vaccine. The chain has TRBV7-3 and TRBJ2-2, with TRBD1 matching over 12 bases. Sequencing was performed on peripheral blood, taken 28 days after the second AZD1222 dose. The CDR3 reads CASSLRGQGAGGELFF. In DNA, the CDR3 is TGTGCCAGCAGCTTAAGGGGACAGGGGGCCGGCGGGGAGCTGTTTTTT.